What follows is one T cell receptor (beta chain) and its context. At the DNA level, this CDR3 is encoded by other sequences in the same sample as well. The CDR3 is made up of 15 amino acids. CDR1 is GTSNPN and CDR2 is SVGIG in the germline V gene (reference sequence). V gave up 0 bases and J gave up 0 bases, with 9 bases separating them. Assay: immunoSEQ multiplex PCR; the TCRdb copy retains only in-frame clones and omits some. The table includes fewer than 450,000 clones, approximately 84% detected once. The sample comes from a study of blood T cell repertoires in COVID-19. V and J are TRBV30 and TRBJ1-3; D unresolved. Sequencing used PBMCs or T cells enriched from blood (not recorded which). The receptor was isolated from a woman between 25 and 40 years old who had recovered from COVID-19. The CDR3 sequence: CAWSVRRSSGNTIYF. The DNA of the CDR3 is TGTGCCTGGAGTGTACGGCGGTCCTCTGGAAACACCATATATTTT.